The entry below gives a single T cell receptor beta chain sequence along with its context. V gave up 6 bases and J gave up 1 base; unmatched junction bases: 6. The CDR3 is 15 amino acids. Germline V gives CDR1 MNHEY, CDR2 SVGAGI. Using immunoSEQ multiplex PCR, the repertoire was profiled, and TCRdb retains in-frame clones only, with some absent. Of tens of thousands of clones detected, roughly 80% appear once; the ten largest clones hold about 36%. The sample is drawn from a study of control samples from healthy donors and cancer patients. This receptor was taken from a man between 70 and 80 years old with lung cancer. The V call is TRBV6-5, the J call TRBJ2-7, with 10 bases matching TRBD2. Specimen: PBMCs. The CDR3 here is CASRSASGGSYEQYF. For the CDR3, the DNA is TGTGCCAGCAGATCTGCTAGCGGGGGATCCTACGAGCAGTACTTC.